These T cell receptor beta chains were read from a single sample in a study of monozygotic twins with inflammatory bowel disease. TCRdb re-called the 5' RACE reads and catalogs CDR3 proteins one per entry, DNA excluded. The listing contains more than 95,000 distinct CDR3 sequences. Sequencing input: blood. These receptors originate from a human donor with ulcerative colitis or Crohn's disease, or a healthy co-twin of an affected twin (not recorded which). Each CDR3 is given with its conserved first and last residue. Fields, in order: J gene, V gene, CDR3 protein.

>TRBJ2-1|TRBV7-9
CASSHEGLAANGQFF
>TRBJ2-3|TRBV9
CASSVVEDTQYF
>TRBJ2-7|TRBV5-6
CASSFGTVYEQYF
>TRBJ2-3|TRBV28
CASSPFRRGQLTDTQYF
>TRBJ2-7|TRBV25-1
CASSEGYEQYF
>TRBJ2-1|TRBV7-9
CASSLLAGLVEQFF
>TRBJ2-1|TRBV2
CASRDDPSVFF
>TRBJ2-7|TRBV20-1
CSARFAVASYEQYF
>TRBJ1-3|TRBV20-1
CSARDSLSGNTIYF
>TRBJ2-3|TRBV29-1
CSVEQLVLDTQYF
>TRBJ2-7|TRBV5-1
CASSLGGGPPSYEQYF
>TRBJ1-5|TRBV6-5
CASSFGGGQPQHF
>TRBJ2-1|TRBV12-3/TRBV12-4
CASRHSGGYNEQFF
>TRBJ2-3|TRBV27
CASSFALLAGEADTQYF
>TRBJ2-7|TRBV21-1
CASSKGIYKPTYEQYF
>TRBJ1-2|TRBV27
CASSLSGYDGYTF
>TRBJ2-2|TRBV7-3
CASSLLGGGNTGELFF
>TRBJ2-3|TRBV28
CASRDLRETDTQYF
>TRBJ2-5|TRBV7-2
CASSFSGLAGRETQYF
>TRBJ2-3|TRBV4-3
CASSQDSSGGFGDTQYF